This TCR beta chain was sequenced in a study of blood T cell repertoires in COVID-19. Overall study: The cDNA or gDNA used as material had been derived from T cells, B-cell-depleted T cells, or PBMCs.

The repertoire was sequenced with immunoSEQ multiplex PCR; TCRdb's copy has only in-frame clones and lacks some. The table records some 300,000 clones, 90% of them present only once. Trimming cost V 3 bases and J 4 bases; bases outside gene matches: 7. CDR1 and CDR2 (germline): WSHSY, SAAADI. The CDR3 is made up of 15 amino acids. What was sequenced was peripheral blood. The receptor was derived from a woman aged 40 to 50 with COVID-19, enrolled during active disease. The gene calls are TRBV10-2 and TRBJ2-3, with 7 bases that match TRBD2. In DNA, the CDR3 is TGCGCCAGCAGTGAAGCTAGCGGATACTCAGATACGCAGTATTTT. It encodes CASSEASGYSDTQYF.